This TCR beta chain was recorded in a study of OX40 agonist ivuxolimab in advanced cancers. Study summary: Patients enrolled in dose escalation were diagnosed with hepatocellular carcinoma, melanoma, renal cell or head and neck cancer.

This clone was picked up a small number of times. The antigen is unknown. This table comes from immunoSEQ multiplex PCR, and its TCRdb copy is limited to in-frame clones, with some not included. The sample has approximately 74,000 clones; approximately 83% are singletons. General study findings and limits: Antigen targets of the expanded peripheral T cells went undetermined. Relative to CD4+ cells, CD8+ T cells on average had more expanded clones.

Patients with a history of autoimmune disease or on systemic immunosuppression were excluded. The clonotype originates from an adult with an advanced solid tumor such as melanoma, head and neck, liver or kidney cancer. The source was CD4+ or CD8+ T cells sorted from blood, collected in a trial of the OX40 agonist ivuxolimab.

In DNA, the CDR3 is TGTGCCAGCAGCCACAGGGGGCGAGAGACCCAGTACTTC. It is translated as CASSHRGRETQYF. J is TRBJ2-5 and V is TRBV27; 9 positions match TRBD1. Germline trimming cut 6 bases from V and 4 bases from J; bases unmatched to any gene: 3. This CDR3 has 13 residues. Germline CDR1 is MNHEY and CDR2 is SMNVEV (reference sequence).